A selection of T cell receptor beta chains follows, all from one sample in a study of shared clonotypes between healthy human individuals. Measured with immunoSEQ multiplex PCR; TCRdb has only the in-frame clones, and not every one. The sample lists around 480,000 clones, roughly 79% occurring once. The sequenced material came from PBMCs. The receptors come from a woman aged 40 to 50 in good health. Some clones in this sample may be carry-over from other donors' samples. The CDR3 runs from the conserved cysteine through the conserved F or W. A D gene is named only where the DNA matches it firmly.

D gene: NA
V gene: TRBV29-1
J gene: TRBJ2-2
CDR3 protein: CSAMTETGELFF

D gene: NA
V gene: TRBV11-2
J gene: TRBJ1-2
CDR3 protein: CASSFNGAGYTF

D gene: NA
V gene: TRBV28
J gene: TRBJ1-2
CDR3 protein: CASSLRRRGVYGYTF

D gene: NA
V gene: TRBV4-2
J gene: TRBJ2-2
CDR3 protein: CASSQGGGEAGELFF

D gene: TRBD1
V gene: TRBV7-9
J gene: TRBJ2-7
CDR3 protein: CASSPPDRAYEQYF

D gene: TRBD2
V gene: TRBV5-6
J gene: TRBJ2-7
CDR3 protein: CASSSGGRSYEQYF

D gene: TRBD1
V gene: TRBV30
J gene: TRBJ2-3
CDR3 protein: CAWSTGGGTDTQYF

D gene: NA
V gene: TRBV15
J gene: TRBJ2-5
CDR3 protein: CATSRERTETQYF

D gene: TRBD2
V gene: TRBV5-4
J gene: TRBJ2-3
CDR3 protein: CASSPGTSGNADTQYF

D gene: NA
V gene: TRBV7-2
J gene: TRBJ1-4
CDR3 protein: CASSLQRQANEKLFF

D gene: TRBD1
V gene: TRBV11-1
J gene: TRBJ2-5
CDR3 protein: CASTVDRAGQETQYF

D gene: NA
V gene: TRBV7-9
J gene: TRBJ1-4
CDR3 protein: CASGSPGEKLFF

D gene: NA
V gene: TRBV28
J gene: TRBJ1-2
CDR3 protein: CASSLSGEGPSYGYTF

D gene: NA
V gene: TRBV5-1
J gene: TRBJ1-1
CDR3 protein: CASSFPENTEAFF

D gene: NA
V gene: TRBV6-5
J gene: TRBJ2-2
CDR3 protein: CASRAHNTGELFF

D gene: NA
V gene: TRBV6-6
J gene: TRBJ2-7
CDR3 protein: CASSYTPREQYF

D gene: NA
V gene: TRBV9
J gene: TRBJ2-7
CDR3 protein: CASSPIGRTDEQYF

D gene: NA
V gene: TRBV7-2
J gene: TRBJ1-4
CDR3 protein: CASSFRGGYEKLFF

D gene: NA
V gene: TRBV19
J gene: TRBJ2-1
CDR3 protein: CASSQPNEQFF

D gene: TRBD2
V gene: TRBV4-3
J gene: TRBJ2-4
CDR3 protein: CASSQRSLAENIQYF

D gene: TRBD2
V gene: TRBV6-5
J gene: TRBJ2-7
CDR3 protein: CASSRTSGNYEQYF

D gene: TRBD2
V gene: TRBV6-6
J gene: TRBJ2-7
CDR3 protein: CASSAIGRPFSYEQYF

D gene: NA
V gene: TRBV4-1
J gene: TRBJ1-2
CDR3 protein: CASSQEVAKNYGYTF

D gene: NA
V gene: TRBV5-1
J gene: TRBJ1-2
CDR3 protein: CASSLDTSFLRGYGYTF

D gene: TRBD1
V gene: TRBV30
J gene: TRBJ1-2
CDR3 protein: CAWSRDRDGDYGYTF

D gene: TRBD1
V gene: TRBV11-2
J gene: TRBJ2-7
CDR3 protein: CASSLDRGQGAYEQYF

D gene: NA
V gene: TRBV10-3
J gene: TRBJ2-7
CDR3 protein: CAISLDSNEQYF

D gene: NA
V gene: TRBV7-7
J gene: TRBJ2-5
CDR3 protein: CASSSLGQLTGDQETQYF

D gene: TRBD2
V gene: TRBV7-9
J gene: TRBJ2-2
CDR3 protein: CASSPGLAGANTGELFF

D gene: NA
V gene: TRBV20-1
J gene: TRBJ2-3
CDR3 protein: CSASLADTQYF

D gene: NA
V gene: TRBV19
J gene: TRBJ1-1
CDR3 protein: CASSPGDKNTEAFF

D gene: NA
V gene: TRBV5-1
J gene: TRBJ2-1
CDR3 protein: CASSLGLSASSSYNEQFF

D gene: TRBD2
V gene: TRBV2
J gene: TRBJ2-2
CDR3 protein: CASSVRLAGSGGELFF

D gene: NA
V gene: TRBV29-1
J gene: TRBJ2-1
CDR3 protein: CSVEALAGLFNEQFF

D gene: NA
V gene: TRBV5-1
J gene: TRBJ2-7
CDR3 protein: CASSLTGRINEQYF

D gene: NA
V gene: TRBV27
J gene: TRBJ1-3
CDR3 protein: CASRGTRGTSGNTIYF

D gene: NA
V gene: TRBV5-1
J gene: TRBJ1-3
CDR3 protein: CASSPSPTGGGNTIYF

D gene: NA
V gene: TRBV4-2
J gene: TRBJ1-3
CDR3 protein: CASSQDRQGNTIYF

D gene: TRBD2
V gene: TRBV28
J gene: TRBJ2-7
CDR3 protein: CASSLAGGPRQYF

D gene: TRBD1
V gene: TRBV5-1
J gene: TRBJ2-1
CDR3 protein: CASSLGPGTGDANEQFF

D gene: NA
V gene: TRBV5-4
J gene: TRBJ1-3
CDR3 protein: CASSLGAGGNTIYF

D gene: TRBD2
V gene: TRBV28
J gene: TRBJ2-2
CDR3 protein: CASSSSGGELFF

D gene: TRBD2
V gene: TRBV19
J gene: TRBJ2-7
CDR3 protein: CASSIGTSGDEQYF

D gene: TRBD1
V gene: TRBV10-3
J gene: TRBJ1-1
CDR3 protein: CAISPGGVTEAFF

D gene: NA
V gene: TRBV11-2
J gene: TRBJ2-3
CDR3 protein: CASSPGMLGLTDTQYF

D gene: NA
V gene: TRBV6-5
J gene: TRBJ2-7
CDR3 protein: CASSYSTRTYEQYF

D gene: TRBD1
V gene: TRBV7-8
J gene: TRBJ1-2
CDR3 protein: CASSLEGQGASYGYTF

D gene: NA
V gene: TRBV5-4
J gene: TRBJ2-2
CDR3 protein: CASSLQGRRNTGELFF

D gene: NA
V gene: TRBV21-1
J gene: TRBJ1-1
CDR3 protein: CASSKEGGAGGTEAFF